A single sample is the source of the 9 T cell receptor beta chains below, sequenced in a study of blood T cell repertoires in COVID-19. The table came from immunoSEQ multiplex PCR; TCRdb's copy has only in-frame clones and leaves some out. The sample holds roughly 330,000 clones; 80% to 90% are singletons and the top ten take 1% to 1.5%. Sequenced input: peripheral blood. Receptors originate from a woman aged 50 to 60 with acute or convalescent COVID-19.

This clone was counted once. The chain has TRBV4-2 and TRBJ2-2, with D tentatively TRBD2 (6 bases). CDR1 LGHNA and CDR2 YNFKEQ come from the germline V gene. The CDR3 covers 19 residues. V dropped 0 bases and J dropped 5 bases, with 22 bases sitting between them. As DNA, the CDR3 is TGTGCCAGCAGCCAAGATGGAGGACGGGGGATGACGGGGACCGGGGAGCTGTTTTTT. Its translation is CASSQDGGRGMTGTGELFF.

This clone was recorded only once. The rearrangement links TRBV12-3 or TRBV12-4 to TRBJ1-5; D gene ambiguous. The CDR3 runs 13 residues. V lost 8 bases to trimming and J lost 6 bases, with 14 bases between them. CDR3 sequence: CASEEMGAQPQHF. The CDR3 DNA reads TGTGCCAGCGAGGAGATGGGAGCTCAGCCCCAGCATTTT.

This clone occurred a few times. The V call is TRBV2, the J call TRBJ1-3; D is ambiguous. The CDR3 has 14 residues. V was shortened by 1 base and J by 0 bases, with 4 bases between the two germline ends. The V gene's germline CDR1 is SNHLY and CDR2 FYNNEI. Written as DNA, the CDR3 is TGTGCCAGCAGTGAAGGAGACTCTGGAAACACCATATATTTT. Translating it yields CASSEGDSGNTIYF.

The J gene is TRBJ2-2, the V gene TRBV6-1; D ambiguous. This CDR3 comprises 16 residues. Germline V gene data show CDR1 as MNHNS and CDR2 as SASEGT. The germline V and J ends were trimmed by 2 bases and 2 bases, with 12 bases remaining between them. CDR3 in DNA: TGTGCCAGCAGTGAATGGCGGTTAAATAACACCGGGGAGCTGTTTTTT. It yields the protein CASSEWRLNNTGELFF.

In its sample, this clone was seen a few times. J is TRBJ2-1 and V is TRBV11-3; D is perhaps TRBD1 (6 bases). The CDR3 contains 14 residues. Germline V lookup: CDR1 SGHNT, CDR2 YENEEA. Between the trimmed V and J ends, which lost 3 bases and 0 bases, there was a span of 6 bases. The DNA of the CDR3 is TGTGCCAGCAGCTTCAGGGGCTCCTACAATGAGCAGTTCTTC. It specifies CASSFRGSYNEQFF.

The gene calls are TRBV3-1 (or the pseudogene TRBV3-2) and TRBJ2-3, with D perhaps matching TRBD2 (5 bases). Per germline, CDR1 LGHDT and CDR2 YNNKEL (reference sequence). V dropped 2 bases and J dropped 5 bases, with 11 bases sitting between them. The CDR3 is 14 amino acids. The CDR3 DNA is TGTGCCAGCAGCCAATCGGACGGGGAAGATACGCAGTATTTT. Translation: CASSQSDGEDTQYF.

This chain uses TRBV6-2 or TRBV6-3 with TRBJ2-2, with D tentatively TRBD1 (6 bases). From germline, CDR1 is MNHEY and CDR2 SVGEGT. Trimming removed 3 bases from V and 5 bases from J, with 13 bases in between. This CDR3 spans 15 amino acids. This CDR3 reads CASSYGTFFTGELFF. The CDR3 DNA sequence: TGTGCCAGCAGTTATGGGACATTTTTTACCGGGGAGCTGTTTTTT.

The CDR3 bases are TGTGCCAGCAGCTACTCCGGACAGGGGGGCTACACCTTC. Protein product: CASSYSGQGGYTF. The J gene is TRBJ1-2, the V gene TRBV5-5; 9 nucleotides match TRBD1. Trimming at V came to 3 bases and at J to 8 bases, leaving 5 bases not matched to a gene. The CDR3 loop spans 13 amino acids. Per germline, CDR1 SGHKS and CDR2 YYEKEE (reference sequence).

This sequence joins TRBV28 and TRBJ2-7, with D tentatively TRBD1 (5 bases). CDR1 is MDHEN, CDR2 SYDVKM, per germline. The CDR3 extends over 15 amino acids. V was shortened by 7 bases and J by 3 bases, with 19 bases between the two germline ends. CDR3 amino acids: CASIGQGGSGYEQYF. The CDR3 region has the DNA TGTGCCAGCATAGGACAAGGCGGATCCGGCTACGAGCAGTACTTC.